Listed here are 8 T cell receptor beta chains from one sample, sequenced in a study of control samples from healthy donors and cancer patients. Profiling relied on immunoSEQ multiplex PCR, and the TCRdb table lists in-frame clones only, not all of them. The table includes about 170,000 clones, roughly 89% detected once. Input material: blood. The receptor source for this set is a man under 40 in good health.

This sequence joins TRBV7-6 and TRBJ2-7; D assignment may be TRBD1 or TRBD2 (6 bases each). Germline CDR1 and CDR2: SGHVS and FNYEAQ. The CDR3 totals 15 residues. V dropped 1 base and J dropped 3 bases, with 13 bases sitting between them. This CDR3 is CASSLGGAPYYEQYF. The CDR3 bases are TGTGCCAGCAGCTTAGGGGGGGCCCCCTACTACGAGCAGTACTTC. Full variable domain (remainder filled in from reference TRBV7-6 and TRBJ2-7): GAGVSQSPRYKVTKRGQDVALRCDPISGHVSLYWYRQALGQGPEFLTYFNYEAQQDKSGLPNDRFSAERPEGSISTLTIQRTEQRDSAMYRCASSLGGAPYYEQYFGPGTRLTVT.

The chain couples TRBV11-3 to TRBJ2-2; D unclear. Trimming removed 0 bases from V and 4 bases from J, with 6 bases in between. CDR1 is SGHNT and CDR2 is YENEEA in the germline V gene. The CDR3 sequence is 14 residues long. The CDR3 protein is CASSLDSFTGELFF. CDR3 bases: TGTGCCAGCAGCTTAGATTCCTTCACCGGGGAGCTGTTTTTT. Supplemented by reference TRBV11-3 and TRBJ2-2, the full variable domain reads EAGVVQSPRYKIIEKKQPVAFWCNPISGHNTLYWYLQNLGQGPELLIRYENEEAVDDSQLPKDRFSAERLKGVDSTLKIQPAELGDSAVYLCASSLDSFTGELFFGEGSRLTVL.

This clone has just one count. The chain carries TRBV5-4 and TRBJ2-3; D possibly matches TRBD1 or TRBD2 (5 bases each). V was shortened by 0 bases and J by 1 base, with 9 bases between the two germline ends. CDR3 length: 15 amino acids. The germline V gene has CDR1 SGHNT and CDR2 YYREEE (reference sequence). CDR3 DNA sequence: TGTGCCAGCAGCTTGGGAGGGGTGGGCACAGATACGCAGTATTTT. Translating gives CASSLGGVGTDTQYF.

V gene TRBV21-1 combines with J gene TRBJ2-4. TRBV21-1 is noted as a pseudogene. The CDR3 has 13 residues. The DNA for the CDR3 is TGTGCCACCTGCGGTAGGGGACCAAACATTCAGTACTTC. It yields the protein CATCGRGPNIQYF.

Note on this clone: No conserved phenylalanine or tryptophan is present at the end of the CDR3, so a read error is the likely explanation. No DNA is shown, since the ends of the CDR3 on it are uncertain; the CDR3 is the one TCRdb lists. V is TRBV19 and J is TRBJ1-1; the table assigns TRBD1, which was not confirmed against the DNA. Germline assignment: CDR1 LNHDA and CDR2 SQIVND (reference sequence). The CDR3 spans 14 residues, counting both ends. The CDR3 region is CASSIDRGTGIVMY.

CDR3 region: CASSQDRNFVQGDGEQFF. The CDR3 bases are TGTGCCAGCAGCCAAGATAGAAACTTCGTTCAGGGTGATGGTGAGCAGTTCTTC. J is TRBJ2-1 and V is TRBV14; weak D call: TRBD1 (5 bases). The CDR3 extends over 18 amino acids. The V end was cut by 0 bases, the J end by 9 bases, with 24 bases between. From germline, CDR1 is SGHDN and CDR2 FVKESK.

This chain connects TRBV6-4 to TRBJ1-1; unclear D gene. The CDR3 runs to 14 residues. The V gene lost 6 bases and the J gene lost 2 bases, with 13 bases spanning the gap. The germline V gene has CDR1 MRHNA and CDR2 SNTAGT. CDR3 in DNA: TGTGCCAGCAGCCCCTCGGAGGCAAACACTGAAGCTTTCTTT. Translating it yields CASSPSEANTEAFF.

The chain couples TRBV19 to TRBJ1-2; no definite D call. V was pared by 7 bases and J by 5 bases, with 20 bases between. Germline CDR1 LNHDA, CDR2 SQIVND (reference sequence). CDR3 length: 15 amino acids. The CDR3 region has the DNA TGTGCCAGTAAGAATCAGGCGAGATTTACGTATGGCTACACCTTC. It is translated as CASKNQARFTYGYTF.